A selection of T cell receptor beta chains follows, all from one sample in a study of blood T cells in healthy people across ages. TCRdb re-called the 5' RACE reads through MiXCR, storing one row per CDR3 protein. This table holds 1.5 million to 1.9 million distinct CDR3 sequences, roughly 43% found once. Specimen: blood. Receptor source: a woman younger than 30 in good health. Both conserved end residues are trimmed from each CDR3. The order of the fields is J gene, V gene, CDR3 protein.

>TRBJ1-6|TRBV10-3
AISLGHSNSPLH
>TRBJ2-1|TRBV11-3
ASSLTNTYNEQF
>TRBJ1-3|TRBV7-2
ASSLRGGGNIGNTIY
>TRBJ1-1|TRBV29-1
SVDSRGTEAF
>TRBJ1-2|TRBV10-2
ASSARPGQGSYGYT
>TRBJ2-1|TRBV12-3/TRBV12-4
ASIQGQGIYNEQF
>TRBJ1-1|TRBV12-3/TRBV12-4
ASRSIRFTEAF
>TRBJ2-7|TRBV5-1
ASSLEAFLSYEQY
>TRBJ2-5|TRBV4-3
ASSQEGLAGGLGDEQY
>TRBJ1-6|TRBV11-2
ASSPFIADFSPLH
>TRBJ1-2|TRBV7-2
ASSLAMGQGAYGYT
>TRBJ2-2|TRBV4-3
ASSQDASGVPNTGELF
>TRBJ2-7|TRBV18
ASSPQRDVYEQY
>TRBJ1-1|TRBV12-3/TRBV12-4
ASRSPGGGTEAF
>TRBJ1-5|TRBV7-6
ASSLRAGINSNQPQH
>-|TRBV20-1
SARGRFGTSGRETQY
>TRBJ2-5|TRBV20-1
SARDGDPRQETQY